The T cell receptor beta chain under discussion was sequenced for a study of cytomegalovirus exposure and HLA in healthy donors. Findings of the study overall: An analysis that came later showed most CMV-associated TCR beta chains appearing HLA-restricted. As a later analysis showed, a missense DCLRE1C variant was linked to trimming of TCR beta V- and J-genes. Across all donors, roughly uniform sequencing depth was an assumption of the presence/absence analyses.

Healthy bone marrow donors made up the donor group. In the PCR, 60 Vbeta and 13 Jbeta primers were used. Assay used: immunoSEQ multiplex PCR; TCRdb lists only in-frame clones, some missing. The sample lists 160,000 or so clones, roughly 84% occurring once. The CDR3 has 15 residues. CDR1 and CDR2 (germline): SGHAT, FQNNGV. Trimming at V came to 6 bases and at J to 4 bases, leaving 11 bases not matched to a gene. On this clone: Its antigen is currently unknown.

The sequenced sample was PBMCs. The sequence was obtained from a woman between 18 and 30 years old in good health and CMV-seronegative. The rearrangement joins TRBV11-2 to TRBJ1-2, with 7 nucleotides matching TRBD1. The chain's CDR3 is CASSPFRQGLYGYTF. Written as DNA, the CDR3 is TGTGCCAGCAGTCCCTTCCGACAGGGCCTCTATGGCTACACCTTC.